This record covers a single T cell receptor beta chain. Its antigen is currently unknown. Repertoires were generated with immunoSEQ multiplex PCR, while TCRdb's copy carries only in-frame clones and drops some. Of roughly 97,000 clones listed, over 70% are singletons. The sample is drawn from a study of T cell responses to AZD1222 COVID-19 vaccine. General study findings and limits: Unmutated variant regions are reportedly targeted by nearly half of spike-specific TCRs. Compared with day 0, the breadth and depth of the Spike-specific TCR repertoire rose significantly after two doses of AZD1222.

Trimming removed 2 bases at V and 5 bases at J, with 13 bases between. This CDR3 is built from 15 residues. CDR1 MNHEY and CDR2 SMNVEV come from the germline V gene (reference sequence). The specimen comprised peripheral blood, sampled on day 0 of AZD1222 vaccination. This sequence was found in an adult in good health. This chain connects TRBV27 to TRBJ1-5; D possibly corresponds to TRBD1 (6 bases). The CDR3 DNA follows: TGTGCCAGCAGTTTAGTGTGGGGGGCACATCAGCCCCAGCATTTT. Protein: CASSLVWGAHQPQHF.